This T cell receptor beta chain was found in a study of T cell changes during pregnancy in multiple sclerosis. TCRdb's copy holds only in-frame clones and misses some; the assay was immunoSEQ multiplex PCR. The sample shows 52,000 or so clones, 80% to 95% of them seen only once. Germline CDR1 and CDR2: MNHEY and SMNVEV (reference sequence). The CDR3 is 14 amino acids. The V end was cut by 8 bases, the J end by 4 bases, with 15 bases between. The chain employs TRBV27 and TRBJ1-5; D call uncertain. This receptor was taken from a female donor with multiple sclerosis, enrolled in a pregnancy study. The sample here was CD4+ T cells from peripheral blood mononuclear cells, taken in the second trimester of pregnancy. The CDR3 DNA is TGTGCCAGCTCGGCCCGGGTTGGGAATCAGCCCCAGCATTTT. This translates into CASSARVGNQPQHF.